This note documents a single T cell receptor beta chain sequence. Profiling relied on immunoSEQ multiplex PCR, and the TCRdb table lists in-frame clones only, not all of them. The sample shows around 370,000 clones, over 80% of them seen only once. This entry belongs to a study of blood T cell repertoires in COVID-19. Study in general: Samples of COVID-19 (acute and convalescent) were obtained from the United States, Italy and Spain. From T cells, B-cell-depleted T cells, or PBMCs came the material, which was cDNA or gDNA.

One Seattle source followed patients from active infection through their disease course. The CDR3 has 15 amino acids. V lost 0 bases to trimming and J lost 4 bases, with 12 bases between them. In germline, CDR1 is LGHDT, CDR2 YNNKEL (reference sequence). The sequenced material came from peripheral blood. The TCR sequence derives from a woman aged 45-59 years with COVID-19, enrolled during active disease. The gene calls are TRBV3-1 (or the pseudogene TRBV3-2) and TRBJ1-2; D possibly corresponds to TRBD1 (6 bases). The CDR3 coding sequence is TGTGCCAGCAGCCAAGACCGGCAGGGGTTCTATGGCTACACCTTC. Residues: CASSQDRQGFYGYTF.